Listed here are 23 T cell receptor beta chains from one sample, sequenced in a study of human T cells and chemical hapten exposure. As to time point: pre-sensitization, week 0. Treatment in this sample: therapeutic diphenylcyclopropenone sensitization with weekly scalp DPC. TCRdb independently ran MiXCR on the RACE reads; one entry per CDR3 protein. The sample holds about 380,000 distinct CDR3 sequences; approximately 5.1% are singletons and the top ten take roughly 2.6%. Sample: whole blood, taken in connection with sensitization to the hapten diphenylcyclopropenone (DPC). Receptors originate from a woman aged 50 to 60 with alopecia areata. Some clones in this sample may be carry-over from other donors' samples.

This clonotype was detected a few times. The V call is TRBV5-4, the J call TRBJ1-1; D gene uncertain. The germline gives CDR1 SGHNT, CDR2 YYREEE (reference sequence). V lost 4 bases to trimming and J lost 1 base, with 14 bases between them. CDR3 length equals 15 residues. CDR3 loop: CASSLSSGRNTEAFF. In DNA form, the CDR3 reads TGTGCCAGCAGCCTTTCAAGTGGCCGGAACACTGAAGCTTTCTTT.

The rearrangement uses TRBV7-2 and TRBJ2-5; TRBD1 aligns across 11 bases. The V gene end was trimmed by 3 bases and the J gene end by 4 bases; junction bases not matched to a gene: 4. Germline CDR1 SGHTA, CDR2 FQGNSA. This CDR3 contains 15 residues. CDR3 nucleotide sequence: TGTGCCAGCAGCTTGTGGACAGGGGGCGCAGAGACCCAGTACTTC. Encoded protein: CASSLWTGGAETQYF.

This clonotype was seen ten or more times. The chain uses TRBV6-1 and TRBJ1-2; D ambiguous. Germline-derived CDR1 and CDR2 are MNHNS and SASEGT. V was pared by 1 base and J by 7 bases, with 10 bases between. The CDR3 sequence is 13 residues long. CDR3 loop: CASSEGYDVGYTF. The CDR3, as DNA: TGTGCCAGCAGTGAAGGGTATGATGTTGGCTACACCTTC.

This clonotype was detected only a few times. The chain links TRBV2 to TRBJ2-3; D is uncertain. Trimming cost V 8 bases and J 0 bases, with 9 bases left between them. Germline lookup yields CDR1 SNHLY and CDR2 FYNNEI. This CDR3 region has 13 residues. The CDR3 sequence is CASAAASTDTQYF. For the CDR3, the DNA is TGTGCCAGCGCGGCTGCTAGCACAGATACGCAGTATTTT.

This clonotype was recorded a few times. This chain links TRBV6-6 with TRBJ1-4; D ambiguous. The CDR3 length is 15 residues. Germline-derived CDR1 and CDR2 are MNHNY and SVGAGI (reference sequence). V was shortened by 7 bases and J by 4 bases, with 16 bases between the two germline ends. In nucleotides, the CDR3 is TGTGCCAGCACCAATCCCCAGCGGAGTAATGAAAAACTGTTTTTT. Its translation: CASTNPQRSNEKLFF.

V usage is TRBV5-4 and J usage is TRBJ2-2; 11 bases are shared with TRBD1. This CDR3 is built from 16 residues. Germline V gene data show CDR1 as SGHNT and CDR2 as YYREEE (reference sequence). The trim removed 4 bases at V and 0 bases at J, leaving 2 bases unmatched. This CDR3 is CASSRGQGANTGELFF. DNA for the CDR3: TGTGCCAGCAGCAGGGGACAGGGGGCGAACACCGGGGAGCTGTTTTTT.

A few counts support this clonotype. The V call is TRBV6-1, the J call TRBJ1-5; 7 bases are shared with TRBD1. Germline values: CDR1 MNHNS, CDR2 SASEGT. There are 14 residues in the CDR3. Trimming took 2 bases from V and 7 from J; bases not matched to a gene: 5. In nucleotides, the CDR3 is TGTGCCAGCAGTGAACGGACAGGTGGACAGCCCCAGCATTTT. Its protein is CASSERTGGQPQHF.

This clonotype was counted at least ten times. The CDR3 protein is CASSVGVGTGADNEQFF. The CDR3 DNA reads TGTGCCAGCAGCGTAGGAGTAGGTACAGGGGCGGACAATGAGCAGTTCTTC. The rearrangement uses TRBV9 and TRBJ2-1, with 7 bases identical to TRBD1. Germline loops: CDR1 SGDLS, CDR2 YYNGEE. The junction had 11 bases not matched to a gene; V was cut back by 0 bases and J by 5 bases. The length of the CDR3 is 17 residues.

The sample holds many counts of this clonotype. The chain has TRBV29-1 and TRBJ2-5; D is undetermined. The germline CDR1 and CDR2 sequences are SQVTM and ANQGSEA. The CDR3 spans 15 residues. Trimming took 1 base from V and 5 from J, leaving 17 bases between them. The CDR3 DNA reads TGCAGCGTTGAAGGGTACACAGAGAAAGGGGAGACCCAGTACTTC. Translated, it gives CSVEGYTEKGETQYF.

This clonotype occurred a few times. This rearrangement joins TRBV6-1 to TRBJ2-3, with D maybe TRBD1 (6 bases). CDR1 and CDR2 (germline): MNHNS, SASEGT. The CDR3 has 15 amino acids. Trimming stripped 5 bases from V and 1 base from J, with 13 bases between. DNA of the CDR3: TGTGCCAGCAGTCACCGGACAGACCGCACAGATACGCAGTATTTT. It translates to CASSHRTDRTDTQYF.

This clonotype has a handful of counts. The V call is TRBV29-1, the J call TRBJ2-2; D ambiguous. V was clipped by 4 bases and J by 1 base, with 10 bases between them. The CDR3 totals 14 residues. Germline V gene data show CDR1 as SQVTM and CDR2 as ANQGSEA. CDR3 protein: CSVGLDRNTGELFF. For the CDR3, the DNA is TGCAGCGTTGGTTTGGATCGGAACACCGGGGAGCTGTTTTTT.

The genes are TRBV5-1 and TRBJ1-2, with TRBD1 as a possible D gene (5 bases). Per germline, CDR1 SGHRS and CDR2 YFSETQ. This CDR3 contains 16 residues. Deletions cut 0 bases from V and 3 bases from J, with 15 bases between. CDR3 in DNA: TGCGCCAGCAGCTTGGCAGCGGGACTCATAGACTATGGCTACACCTTC. This sequence encodes CASSLAAGLIDYGYTF.

This clonotype was seen at least ten times. The CDR3 sequence is CASSSRLAGANEQFF. CDR3 DNA sequence: TGTGCCAGCAGCTCCCGACTAGCGGGAGCGAATGAGCAGTTCTTC. The V and J genes are TRBV11-3 and TRBJ2-1; 12 nucleotides line up with TRBD2. The CDR3 sequence is 15 residues long. The ends lost 4 bases at V and 7 bases at J; junction bases unmatched: 5. Germline V lookup: CDR1 SGHNT, CDR2 YENEEA.

This clonotype was seen a few times. The chain recombines TRBV29-1 with TRBJ1-1; TRBD1 might be the D (6 bases). CDR3 length equals 12 residues. Deletions cut 8 bases from V and 4 bases from J, with 14 bases between. CDR1 and CDR2 (germline): SQVTM, ANQGSEA. CDR3 sequence: CSTRGLGTEAFF. CDR3 nucleotide sequence: TGCAGCACCAGGGGTCTGGGCACTGAAGCTTTCTTT.

This clonotype was counted many times. The chain couples TRBV27 to TRBJ2-5, with D possibly being TRBD2 (5 bases). The length of the CDR3 is 13 residues. Trimming pared 2 bases from V and 6 bases from J, leaving 10 bases between. Germline CDR1 MNHEY, CDR2 SMNVEV (reference sequence). CDR3: CASSLIREQTQYF. The DNA of the CDR3 is TGTGCCAGCAGTTTAATCCGGGAACAGACCCAGTACTTC.

In its sample, this clonotype was seen a few times. The CDR3 nucleotides are TGTGCCAGCAGTGTAGTTAGCGGGGGGGCGCGAGAGACCCAGTACTTC. Its translation: CASSVVSGGARETQYF. The chain has TRBV6-1 and TRBJ2-5; the match to TRBD2 covers 11 bases. The CDR3 has 16 residues. Germline lookup yields CDR1 MNHNS and CDR2 SASEGT. The junction had 8 bases not matched to a gene; V was cut back by 4 bases and J by 4 bases.

With respect to this clonotype: At one of its ends the junction is not consistent with the germline gene, which may arise from a read error. The chain couples TRBV20-1 to TRBJ1-3, with D hard to call. The CDR3 length is 17 residues. Germline lookup yields CDR1 DFQATT and CDR2 SNEGSKA (reference sequence). The CDR3 sequence: CGARDYKSPEAGNTIYF. Here the CDR3 DNA reads TGCGGTGCTAGAGATTATAAGTCTCCAGAGGCTGGAAACACCATATATTTT.

The CDR3 bases are TGTGCCAGCAGGGACGCTGGGTCTGGCTACACCTTC. Translating gives CASRDAGSGYTF. J is TRBJ1-2 and V is TRBV28; no definite D call. V gave up 6 bases and J gave up 7 bases, with 12 bases separating them. Germline CDR1 reads MDHEN; CDR2 reads SYDVKM. This CDR3 comprises 12 residues.

This chain uses TRBV6-5 with TRBJ1-2; perhaps TRBD1 as D (5 bases). Trimming left V 5 bases short and J 5 bases short, with 12 bases between. The CDR3 loop spans 13 amino acids. Germline CDR1 MNHEY, CDR2 SVGAGI. The CDR3 DNA reads TGTGCCAGCAGTACGGCAGAGGGGTATGGCTACACCTTC. Its translation: CASSTAEGYGYTF.

The chain recombines TRBV28 with TRBJ1-4, with D uncertain. The CDR3 length is 14 residues. Trimming left V 4 bases short and J 4 bases short, with 10 bases between. In germline, CDR1 is MDHEN, CDR2 SYDVKM. This chain's CDR3 is CASSSRALNEKLFF. CDR3 coding DNA: TGTGCCAGCAGTTCTCGGGCCCTTAATGAAAAACTGTTTTTT. The entire variable domain, with the rest obtained from reference TRBV28 and TRBJ1-4, is as follows: DVKVTQSSRYLVKRTGEKVFLECVQDMDHENMFWYRQDPGLGLRLIYFSYDVKMKEKGDIPEGYSVSREKKERFSLILESASTNQTSMYLCASSSRALNEKLFFGSGTQLSVL.

This clonotype was detected many times. This chain uses TRBV29-1 with TRBJ1-5; TRBD1 might be the D (5 bases). Germline V gene sequence: CDR1 SQVTM, CDR2 ANQGSEA. This CDR3 region has 13 residues. The V end was cut by 6 bases, the J end by 3 bases, with 12 bases between. CDR3 amino acids: CSVIDSFNQPQHF. The DNA of the CDR3 is TGCAGCGTGATAGACAGCTTCAATCAGCCCCAGCATTTT.

The genes are TRBV7-3 and TRBJ2-2, with D perhaps being TRBD1 or TRBD2 (6 bases each). V was clipped by 2 bases and J by 2 bases, with 12 bases between them. CDR3 length: 16 residues. Germline values: CDR1 SGHTA, CDR2 FQGTGA. The CDR3 protein is CASSLFGGSNTGELFF. CDR3 nucleotide sequence: TGTGCCAGCAGCTTATTCGGGGGCAGTAACACCGGGGAGCTGTTTTTT.

This clonotype came up many times. The chain recombines TRBV7-7 with TRBJ1-1; D gene ambiguous. V was trimmed by 5 bases and J by 7 bases, leaving 5 bases between them. This CDR3 has 10 residues. In germline, CDR1 is SSHAT, CDR2 FNYEAQ (reference sequence). CDR3 protein: CASSVREAFF. CDR3 coding DNA: TGTGCCAGCAGCGTTCGTGAAGCTTTCTTT. The entire variable domain, with the rest obtained from reference TRBV7-7 and TRBJ1-1, is as follows: GAGVSQSPRYKVTKRGQDVTLRCDPISSHATLYWYQQALGQGPEFLTYFNYEAQPDKSGLPSDRFSAERPEGSISTLTIQRTEQRDSAMYRCASSVREAFFGQGTRLTVV.